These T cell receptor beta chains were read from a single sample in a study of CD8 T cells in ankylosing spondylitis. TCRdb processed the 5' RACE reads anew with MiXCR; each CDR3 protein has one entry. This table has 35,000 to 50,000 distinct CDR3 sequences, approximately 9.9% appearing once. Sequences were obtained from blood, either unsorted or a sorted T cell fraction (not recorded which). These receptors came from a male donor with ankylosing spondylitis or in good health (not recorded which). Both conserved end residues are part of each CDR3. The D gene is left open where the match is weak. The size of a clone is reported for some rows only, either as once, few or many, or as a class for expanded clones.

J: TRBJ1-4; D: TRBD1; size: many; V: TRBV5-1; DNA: TGCGCCAGCAGTCTCCGGACAGGGGAAGGAGAAAAACTGTTTTTT; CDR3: CASSLRTGEGEKLFF
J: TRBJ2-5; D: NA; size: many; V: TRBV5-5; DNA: TGTGCCAGCAACTCGATGGGAGGGGGTACCGTAGAGACCCAGTACTTC; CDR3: CASNSMGGGTVETQYF
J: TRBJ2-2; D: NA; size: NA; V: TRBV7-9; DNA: TGTGCCAGCAGCCCCGCGGAGCATCCGGGGGAGCTGTTTTTT; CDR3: CASSPAEHPGELFF
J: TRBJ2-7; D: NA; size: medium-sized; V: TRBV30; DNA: TGTGCCTGGAGTTTTAGCTCCTACGAGCAGTACTTC; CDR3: CAWSFSSYEQYF
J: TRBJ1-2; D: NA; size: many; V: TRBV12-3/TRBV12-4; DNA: TGTGCCAGCAGTCCCCAGTTGGGGGCGAGCTATGGCTACACCTTC; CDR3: CASSPQLGASYGYTF
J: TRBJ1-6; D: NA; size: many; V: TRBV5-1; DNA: TGCGCCAGCAGCTTGGCCTCGGCCACACCGATCGGTTCACCCCTCCACTTT; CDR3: CASSLASATPIGSPLHF
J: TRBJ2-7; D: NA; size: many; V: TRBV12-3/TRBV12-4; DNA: TGTGCCAGCACCCAGGGCGTTTCCTACGAGCAGTACTTC; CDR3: CASTQGVSYEQYF
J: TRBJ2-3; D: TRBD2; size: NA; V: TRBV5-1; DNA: TGCGCCAGCAGCCCGGGGCGGGGGCTAGCGGGGCGCACAGATACGCAGTATTTT; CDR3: CASSPGRGLAGRTDTQYF
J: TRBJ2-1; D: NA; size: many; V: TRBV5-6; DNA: TGTGCCAGCAGTGGGGGCGGCCCCATCTACAATGAGCAGTTCTTC; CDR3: CASSGGGPIYNEQFF
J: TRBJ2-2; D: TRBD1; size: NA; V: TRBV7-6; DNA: TGTGCCAGCAGCTTAGGGACAGGCACCGGGGAGCTGTTTTTT; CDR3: CASSLGTGTGELFF
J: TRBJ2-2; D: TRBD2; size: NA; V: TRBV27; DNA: TGTGCCAGCAGGCGCGGGGGGAACACCGGGGAGCTGTTTTTT; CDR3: CASRRGGNTGELFF
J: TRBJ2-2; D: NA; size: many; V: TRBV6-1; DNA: TGTGCCAGCAGTGGCCCGGGAACGGACACCGGGGAGCTGTTTTTT; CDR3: CASSGPGTDTGELFF